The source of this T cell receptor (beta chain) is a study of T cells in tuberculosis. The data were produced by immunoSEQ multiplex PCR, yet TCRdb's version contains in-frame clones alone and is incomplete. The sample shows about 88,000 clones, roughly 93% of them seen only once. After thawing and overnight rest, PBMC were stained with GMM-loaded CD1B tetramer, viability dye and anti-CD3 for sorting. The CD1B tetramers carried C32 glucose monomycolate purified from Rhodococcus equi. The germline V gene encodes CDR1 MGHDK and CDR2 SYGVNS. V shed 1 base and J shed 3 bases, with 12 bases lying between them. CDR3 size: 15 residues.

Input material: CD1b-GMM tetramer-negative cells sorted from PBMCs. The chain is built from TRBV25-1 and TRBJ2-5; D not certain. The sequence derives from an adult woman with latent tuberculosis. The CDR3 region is CASSEWLSEEETQYF. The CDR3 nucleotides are TGTGCCAGCAGTGAATGGCTTTCAGAGGAAGAGACCCAGTACTTC.